This T cell receptor beta chain was captured by sequencing in a study of T cell responses to AZD1222 COVID-19 vaccine. To note about this clone: Antigen specificity is unknown. The sample has other DNA sequences that encode this CDR3 too.

Per the germline V gene, CDR1 is SGHDN and CDR2 is FVKESK. V lost 4 bases and J lost 7; bases outside the gene matches: 1. CDR3 length equals 11 residues. Points from the study as a whole: White British people made up most donors, females outnumbered males, and clonal diversity was possibly underestimated. Regions left unmutated in variants are reportedly the target of nearly half of spike-specific TCRs.

The repertoire was sequenced with immunoSEQ multiplex PCR; TCRdb's copy has only in-frame clones and lacks some. The sample lists under 200,000 clones, roughly 92% seen once, with approximately 4% in the top ten. The sequenced sample was peripheral blood, obtained 28 days after the second dose of the MenACWY control vaccine. The rearrangement uses TRBV14 and TRBJ2-7; TRBD2 matches 7 bases. This receptor was identified in an adult who received the MenACWY meningococcal vaccine as a control. The CDR3 sequence is CASSPGREQYF. CDR3 nucleotide sequence: TGTGCCAGCAGCCCCGGGAGGGAGCAGTACTTC.